The next 16 T cell receptor beta chains were all read from a single sample in a study of cytomegalovirus exposure and HLA in healthy donors. The PCR contained 60 Vbeta and 13 Jbeta primers. Clones were sequenced by immunoSEQ multiplex PCR, and TCRdb holds only the in-frame ones, with some missing. Here the sample spans 65,000 to 85,000 clones, 75% to 85% being singletons. Specimen: PBMCs. These receptors were obtained from a man aged 50 or older in good health and CMV-seropositive.

The rearrangement links TRBV11-3 to TRBJ2-3; 12 bases line up with TRBD2. CDR3 length: 14 residues. CDR1 is SGHNT and CDR2 is YENEEA in the germline V gene. Trimming cost V 5 bases and J 5 bases; bases outside gene matches: 2. Here the CDR3 DNA reads TGTGCCAGCAGCAAGGGACTAGCGGGAGATACGCAGTATTTT. This sequence encodes CASSKGLAGDTQYF.

The V gene is TRBV18, the J gene TRBJ2-3, with 10 bases that match TRBD2. In germline, CDR1 is KGHSH, CDR2 LQKENI. The CDR3 has 16 amino acids. The V gene end was trimmed by 2 bases and the J gene end by 4 bases; junction bases not matched to a gene: 6. The CDR3 DNA follows: TGTGCCAGCTCACCAGAGCTAGCGGGAGTCTCAGATACGCAGTATTTT. This encodes CASSPELAGVSDTQYF.

This clone was found a few times. This rearrangement joins TRBV10-3 to TRBJ2-1, with 7 bases fitting TRBD2. Germline CDR1 and CDR2: ENHRY and SYGVKD. V lost 0 bases and J lost 10; bases outside the gene matches: 9. The CDR3 totals 15 residues. The DNA for the CDR3 is TGTGCCATCAGTGAGTCGAGCGGGGTGAACAGGGAGCAGTTCTTC. Encoded protein: CAISESSGVNREQFF.

The rearrangement uses TRBV19 and TRBJ2-3; 8 bases are shared with TRBD1. Germline CDR1 is LNHDA and CDR2 is SQIVND (reference sequence). This CDR3 spans 15 amino acids. The J segment lost 3 bases and the V segment lost 4 bases, leaving 6 bases of the junction unmatched. In nucleotides, the CDR3 is TGTGCCAGTAGTACCCGAACAGGGGGAACAGATACGCAGTATTTT. Translating it yields CASSTRTGGTDTQYF. Filled out from reference TRBV19 and TRBJ2-3, the complete variable domain reads DGGITQSPKYLFRKEGQNVTLSCEQNLNHDAMYWYRQDPGQGLRLIYYSQIVNDFQKGDIAEGYSVSREKKESFPLTVTSAQKNPTAFYLCASSTRTGGTDTQYFGPGTRLTVL.

This rearrangement joins TRBV5-6 to TRBJ1-1, with D unclear. This CDR3 spans 14 amino acids. Germline values: CDR1 SGHDT, CDR2 YYEEEE. Trimming shortened V by 0 bases and J by 2 bases, and 8 bases separated the two germline ends. This CDR3 reads CASSLGHSNTEAFF. CDR3 nucleotide sequence: TGTGCCAGCAGCTTGGGCCACTCCAACACTGAAGCTTTCTTT.

This clone was recorded a few times. The gene calls are TRBV6-1 and TRBJ2-1; 12 positions agree with TRBD2. There are 14 residues in the CDR3. Looked up from germline, CDR1 is MNHNS and CDR2 is SASEGT. V lost 6 bases to trimming and J lost 6 bases; unmatched junction nucleotides: 3. CDR3 amino acids: CASSRLAGANEQFF. The CDR3 DNA sequence: TGTGCCAGCAGCCGACTAGCGGGAGCCAATGAGCAGTTCTTC.

V and J are TRBV5-1 and TRBJ2-1; tentative D call: TRBD2 (7 bases). The germline CDR1 and CDR2 sequences are SGHRS and YFSETQ. V gave up 0 bases and J gave up 12 bases, with 13 bases separating them. The CDR3 spans 13 residues. CDR3 sequence: CASSLGGGAGQFF. The DNA of the CDR3 is TGCGCCAGCAGCTTGGGAGGGGGGGCCGGGCAGTTCTTC.

The CDR3 nucleotides read TGTGCCAGCAGTGACTCGACGCCCGGGAGGGGCCAAGAGACCCAGTACTTC. It is translated as CASSDSTPGRGQETQYF. The chain couples TRBV6-4 to TRBJ2-5; 8 bases align to TRBD2. V lost 0 bases and J lost 1; bases outside the gene matches: 7. The CDR3 runs 17 residues. Germline-derived CDR1 and CDR2 are MRHNA and SNTAGT.

The chain has TRBV19 and TRBJ2-1; 9 bases match TRBD2. This CDR3 comprises 18 residues. CDR1 and CDR2 (germline): LNHDA, SQIVND (reference sequence). Trimming cost V 4 bases and J 1 base; bases outside gene matches: 11. The CDR3 region has the DNA TGTGCCAGTAGTAATTGGCTAGCGGGGAGGTCTTCCTACAATGAGCAGTTCTTC. It codes for CASSNWLAGRSSYNEQFF. Combining the CDR3 with reference TRBV19 and TRBJ2-1 gives the whole variable domain DGGITQSPKYLFRKEGQNVTLSCEQNLNHDAMYWYRQDPGQGLRLIYYSQIVNDFQKGDIAEGYSVSREKKESFPLTVTSAQKNPTAFYLCASSNWLAGRSSYNEQFFGPGTRLTVL.

The chain carries TRBV10-3 and TRBJ1-1; no clear D. This CDR3 is 14 amino acids long. The germline CDR1 and CDR2 sequences are ENHRY and SYGVKD. The V gene lost 3 bases and the J gene lost 0 bases, with 8 bases spanning the gap. CDR3 residues: CAISDSGLNTEAFF. DNA of the CDR3: TGTGCCATCAGTGATTCAGGTCTGAACACTGAAGCTTTCTTT.

The chain recombines TRBV14 with TRBJ1-2; TRBD1 matches at 8 bases. This CDR3 is 13 amino acids long. Looked up from germline, CDR1 is SGHDN and CDR2 is FVKESK. Trimming removed 4 bases from V and 7 bases from J; junction bases left unmatched: 5. DNA of the CDR3: TGTGCCAGCAGCCGCCGGGACAGGACTGGCTACACCTTC. Translating it yields CASSRRDRTGYTF.

The genes are TRBV4-1 and TRBJ2-3; D is perhaps TRBD2 (6 bases). Germline-derived CDR1 and CDR2 are MGHRA and YSYEKL. Trimming shortened V by 2 bases and J by 2 bases, and 11 bases separated the two germline ends. The CDR3 is 15 residues long. The CDR3 bases are TGCGCCAGCAGCCAATTACCGCGGGACACAGATACGCAGTATTTT. Its protein product is CASSQLPRDTDTQYF.

V usage is TRBV4-3 and J usage is TRBJ2-1; 8 nucleotides line up with TRBD2. Unmatched junction bases numbered 13, after V lost 0 bases and J lost 0 bases. This CDR3 contains 20 residues. Germline assignment: CDR1 LGHNA and CDR2 YSLEER. The CDR3 is CASSQDLSLAGPSSYNEQFF. CDR3 nucleotides: TGCGCCAGCAGCCAAGATCTGTCGCTAGCGGGTCCTTCCTCCTACAATGAGCAGTTCTTC.

The chain is built from TRBV2 and TRBJ2-7; D remains unclear. The CDR3 totals 11 residues. V was shortened by 5 bases and J by 4 bases, with 6 bases between the two germline ends. The germline V gene has CDR1 SNHLY and CDR2 FYNNEI. The CDR3 nucleotides are TGTGCCAGCAGTTTTTCATACGAGCAGTACTTC. Translated, it gives CASSFSYEQYF.

The genes are TRBV7-3 and TRBJ2-7; TRBD2 aligns across 14 bases. CDR1 is SGHTA, CDR2 FQGTGA, per germline. V lost 5 bases, J lost 7 bases, and 4 bases stayed unmatched. This CDR3 contains 14 residues. CDR3 DNA sequence: TGTGCCAGCAGCCCGGGACTAGCGGGAGAGGAGCAGTACTTC. This gives the protein CASSPGLAGEEQYF.

The V gene is TRBV15, the J gene TRBJ1-1; 7 bases are shared with TRBD1. The germline V gene encodes CDR1 LNHNV and CDR2 YYDKDF (reference sequence). Trimming took 0 bases from V and 2 from J; bases not matched to a gene: 6. This CDR3 has 16 amino acids. The CDR3 spells CATSRDLGQANTEAFF. The CDR3 bases are TGTGCCACCAGCAGAGATTTAGGACAGGCAAACACTGAAGCTTTCTTT. Combining the CDR3 with reference TRBV15 and TRBJ1-1 gives the whole variable domain DAMVIQNPRYQVTQFGKPVTLSCSQTLNHNVMYWYQQKSSQAPKLLFHYYDKDFNNEADTPDNFQSRRPNTSFCFLDIRSPGLGDTAMYLCATSRDLGQANTEAFFGQGTRLTVV.